These 13 T cell receptor beta chains were all obtained from the same sample, sequenced in a study of T-cell memory formation after mild COVID-19. TCRdb independently ran MiXCR on the 5' RACE reads; one entry per CDR3 protein. The top ten hold 50% to 60% of the sample, which has about 15,000 distinct CDR3 sequences, 20% to 25% seen once. Material for sequencing was PBMCs or a T cell subset sorted from them (not recorded which). Every receptor here comes from a man aged 18-30 years who had mild COVID-19 (a few samples of this study predate the infection). Cell type and time point are not known.

This clonotype was recorded at least ten times. The genes are TRBV20-1 and TRBJ2-1; D may be TRBD1 or TRBD2 (6 bases each). The V gene's germline CDR1 is DFQATT and CDR2 SNEGSKA (reference sequence). This CDR3 spans 14 amino acids. V was shortened by 5 bases and J by 7 bases, with 18 bases between the two germline ends. The DNA of the CDR3 is TGCAGTGCTCGCCCCGGGGGCGCTAAAAATGAGCAGTTCTTC. It is translated as CSARPGGAKNEQFF.

This clonotype appeared many times. The chain couples TRBV12-3 or TRBV12-4 to TRBJ2-7; no reliable D call. The CDR3 totals 13 residues. V dropped 1 base and J dropped 1 base, with 5 bases sitting between them. The CDR3 DNA sequence: TGTGCCAGCAGTTTAGGCGGATCCTACGAGCAGTACTTC. This translates into CASSLGGSYEQYF.

This clonotype was seen repeatedly, ten times or more. The rearrangement joins TRBV6-5 to TRBJ1-2, with a tentative D call TRBD1 (6 bases). The CDR3 extends over 14 amino acids. Per germline, CDR1 MNHEY and CDR2 SVGAGI. With 2 bases removed from V and 3 bases from J, the gap between germline ends came to 10 bases. The CDR3 region is CASSYGGGHYGYTF. CDR3 in DNA: TGTGCCAGCAGTTACGGGGGCGGTCACTATGGCTACACCTTC.

This sequence joins TRBV30 and TRBJ2-3; no firm D call. V lost 5 bases and J lost 6, with 12 bases in between. This CDR3 is 12 amino acids long. CDR1 GTSNPN and CDR2 SVGIG come from the germline V gene (reference sequence). This CDR3 reads CAWRGASDTQYF. CDR3 DNA: TGTGCCTGGCGAGGAGCCTCGGATACGCAGTATTTT.

This clonotype showed up many times. Here the CDR3 DNA reads TGCACGTGCGGACCTCAGTCGACTAGCACAGATACGCAGTATTTT. Its protein is CTCGPQSTSTDTQYF. The chain is built from TRBV20-1 and TRBJ2-3; D unclear. This CDR3 contains 15 residues. Germline CDR1 is DFQATT and CDR2 is SNEGSKA (reference sequence).

This clonotype was found many times. V and J are TRBV7-2 and TRBJ2-7; 7 nucleotides match TRBD2. Germline V gene sequence: CDR1 SGHTA, CDR2 FQGNSA. V lost 3 bases to trimming and J lost 3 bases; unmatched junction nucleotides: 11. The CDR3 is 16 amino acids. In DNA form, the CDR3 reads TGTGCCAGCAGCTTGGGGGTCTGGACTAGTAGCTACGAGCAGTACTTC. Its translation is CASSLGVWTSSYEQYF.

This clonotype was counted many times. The chain uses TRBV24-1 and TRBJ2-3, with unresolved D. V lost 1 base and J 9 bases, leaving 7 bases between the germline ends. This CDR3 contains 12 residues. Looked up from germline, CDR1 is KGHDR and CDR2 is SFDVKD. Written as DNA, the CDR3 is TGTGCCACCAGTGATTTTCGACTGACGCAGTATTTT. Its translation: CATSDFRLTQYF.

There are many counts of this clonotype. The chain is built from TRBV6-1 and TRBJ1-2; D is perhaps TRBD1 (6 bases). Germline V lookup: CDR1 MNHNS, CDR2 SASEGT. The CDR3 covers 15 residues. Trimming pared 1 base from V and 3 bases from J, leaving 12 bases between. The CDR3 here is CASSEGGRGDYGYTF. The CDR3 DNA sequence: TGTGCCAGCAGTGAAGGAGGGAGGGGGGACTATGGCTACACCTTC.

The rearrangement links TRBV5-1 to TRBJ2-3; D unresolved. Germline CDR1 SGHRS, CDR2 YFSETQ. V lost 4 bases, J lost 4 bases, and 7 bases lay in between. The CDR3 length is 12 residues. Written as DNA, the CDR3 is TGCGCCAGCAGCGCCGAATCAGATACGCAGTATTTT. It encodes CASSAESDTQYF.

This clonotype was seen at least ten times. The chain carries TRBV25-1 and TRBJ1-5, with D possibly matching TRBD1 (5 bases). The CDR3 covers 15 residues. The germline V and J ends were trimmed by 0 bases and 7 bases, with 13 bases remaining between them. Germline values: CDR1 MGHDK, CDR2 SYGVNS. The CDR3 sequence: CASSEYGRAGQPQHF. The CDR3 bases are TGTGCCAGCAGTGAATACGGCAGGGCTGGGCAGCCCCAGCATTTT.

This clonotype was counted at least ten times. The V and J genes are TRBV7-9 and TRBJ2-3; D is undetermined. This CDR3 has 16 amino acids. V dropped 0 bases and J dropped 5 bases, with 15 bases sitting between them. Germline V gives CDR1 SEHNR, CDR2 FQNEAQ (reference sequence). The DNA of the CDR3 is TGTGCCAGCAGCTTAGCGCTCCTCACAGTGATAGATACGCAGTATTTT. It encodes CASSLALLTVIDTQYF.

A few counts support this clonotype. The rearrangement joins TRBV2 to TRBJ1-5, with D maybe TRBD1 (5 bases). The CDR3 spans 13 residues. Trimming shortened V by 6 bases and J by 6 bases, and 12 bases separated the two germline ends. Germline V CDR1 and CDR2: SNHLY, FYNNEI. CDR3 coding DNA: TGTGCCAGCAGGGCAGGGTTTTCTCAGCCCCAGCATTTT. Translating gives CASRAGFSQPQHF.

The genes are TRBV5-6 and TRBJ2-5; D possibly corresponds to TRBD1 (5 bases). V was pared by 4 bases and J by 4 bases, with 23 bases between. The CDR3 extends over 17 amino acids. In germline, CDR1 is SGHDT, CDR2 YYEEEE. The CDR3 protein is CASSHPDRRARGETQYF. The CDR3 nucleotides read TGTGCCAGCAGCCACCCCGACCGCAGGGCGCGTGGAGAGACCCAGTACTTC.